One and the same sample provided the 26 T cell receptor beta chains below, sequenced in a study of T cells in Graves' hyperthyroidism and ophthalmopathy. RNA transcripts gave rise to amplified TCR beta CDR3 regions. Initially, a first-round RT-PCR of the TCR CDR3 employed the HTBI primer set. From the multiplex PCR reads, TCRdb called clonotypes with MiXCR, one entry per CDR3 protein. The sample shows 550,000 to 800,000 distinct CDR3 sequences, about 17% of them seen only once. Sequenced material: blood. Source of these receptors: a man in his late teens or twenties with Graves' hyperthyroidism.

This chain uses TRBV5-1 with TRBJ2-5; TRBD1 matches at 8 bases. Germline CDR1 and CDR2: SGHRS and YFSETQ. Trimming took 4 bases from V and 5 from J; bases not matched to a gene: 7. CDR3 size: 14 residues. In DNA, the CDR3 is TGCGCCAGCAGCCCGGGACAGGTGGTGGAGACCCAGTACTTC. This codes for CASSPGQVVETQYF.

This clonotype showed up just a few times. The chain uses TRBV20-1 and TRBJ2-3, with D perhaps matching TRBD1 (7 bases). Deletions cut 2 bases from V and 3 bases from J, with 27 bases between. The CDR3 is 19 amino acids. CDR1 is DFQATT, CDR2 SNEGSKA, per germline (reference sequence). The DNA for the CDR3 is TGCAGTGCTAGATGCGGAGAGGGGGAGGATCGACAGGGAACAGATACGCAGTATTTT. Its translation is CSARCGEGEDRQGTDTQYF.

The rearrangement links TRBV20-1 to TRBJ2-7, with TRBD2 as a possible D gene (6 bases). The ends were cut back, 5 bases at V and 5 bases at J, with 22 bases in the middle. Germline CDR1 is DFQATT and CDR2 is SNEGSKA (reference sequence). The CDR3 totals 15 residues. The CDR3 region is CSAGAVSGVGDEQYF. DNA of the CDR3: TGCAGTGCTGGAGCCGTTAGCGGTGTTGGGGACGAGCAGTACTTC.

This clonotype has ten or more counts. V and J are TRBV3-1 and TRBJ1-2, with TRBD1 as a possible D gene (5 bases). The CDR3 is made up of 13 amino acids. The germline CDR1 and CDR2 sequences are LGHDT and YNNKEL (reference sequence). Deletions cut 7 bases from V and 8 bases from J, with 17 bases between. Written as DNA, the CDR3 is TGTGCCAGCACCCAGGCGGGGGAAGTAGGCTACACCTTC. Translated, it gives CASTQAGEVGYTF.

This clonotype turned up a few times. A much larger clone lies a single base off, so this may be a read error. This rearrangement joins TRBV7-9 to TRBJ2-1; 11 nucleotides align to TRBD2. This CDR3 comprises 15 residues. CDR1 and CDR2 (germline): SEHNR, FQNEAQ (reference sequence). Trimming cost V 4 bases and J 5 bases; bases outside gene matches: 4. The CDR3 spells CASSYGTSGHNEQFF. The CDR3 region has the DNA TGTGCCAGCAGCTATGGGACTAGCGGACACAATGAGCAGTTCTTC.

In its sample, this clonotype was seen a few times. The chain joins TRBV28 to TRBJ1-1; TRBD1 might be the D (6 bases). There are 17 residues in the CDR3. V was cut by 0 bases and J by 0 bases, with 14 bases left in between. Germline CDR1 reads MDHEN; CDR2 reads SYDVKM. This CDR3 reads CASSLWTPGELNTEAFF. The CDR3 nucleotides are TGTGCCAGCAGTTTATGGACCCCAGGGGAGTTGAACACTGAAGCTTTCTTT.

This chain joins TRBV19 and TRBJ2-7, with D perhaps matching TRBD2 (5 bases). This CDR3 has 13 residues. V was trimmed by 6 bases and J by 0 bases, leaving 9 bases between them. The germline CDR1 and CDR2 sequences are LNHDA and SQIVND (reference sequence). The CDR3 sequence is CASRELVSYEQYF. The CDR3 DNA is TGTGCCAGTAGGGAACTAGTCTCCTACGAGCAGTACTTC.

There are many counts of this clonotype. This chain uses TRBV27 with TRBJ2-7; no firm D call. The CDR3 is made up of 12 amino acids. V shed 3 bases and J shed 7 bases, with 10 bases lying between them. Germline CDR1 and CDR2: MNHEY and SMNVEV (reference sequence). CDR3 region: CASSLPSREQYF. CDR3 nucleotides: TGTGCCAGCAGTTTGCCGTCGCGGGAGCAGTACTTC.

This rearrangement joins TRBV19 to TRBJ2-7, with TRBD1 identical over 7 bases. This CDR3 spans 14 amino acids. V was pared by 3 bases and J by 2 bases, with 4 bases of the junction left unmatched. CDR1 and CDR2 from the germline V gene are LNHDA and SQIVND (reference sequence). CDR3 loop: CASSISQGAYEQYF. Written as DNA, the CDR3 is TGTGCCAGTAGTATTAGCCAGGGGGCCTACGAGCAGTACTTC.

This chain links TRBV2 with TRBJ1-2, with 12 bases identical to TRBD1. Germline CDR1 is SNHLY and CDR2 is FYNNEI. V dropped 7 bases and J dropped 8; count of bases not matched to a gene: 8. This CDR3 region has 14 residues. The CDR3 DNA reads as TGTGCCAGCATGACCGGGACAGGGGGCCGGGGCTACACCTTC. Translated: CASMTGTGGRGYTF.

This clonotype came up a few times. This chain connects TRBV7-2 to TRBJ2-5; D is possibly TRBD2 (7 bases). The CDR3 has 13 residues. Germline lookup yields CDR1 SGHTA and CDR2 FQGNSA. Between the trimmed V and J ends, which lost 6 bases and 5 bases, there was a span of 13 bases. The CDR3 DNA sequence: TGTGCCAGCAGGGGGGGGCGAGGGGAGACCCAGTACTTC. Translation gives CASRGGRGETQYF.

This clonotype was detected a few times. The chain combines TRBV20-1 with TRBJ2-2; no clear D gene. The germline V and J ends were trimmed by 5 bases and 5 bases, with 15 bases remaining between them. CDR3 length: 14 residues. CDR1 and CDR2 (germline): DFQATT, SNEGSKA (reference sequence). DNA of the CDR3: TGCAGTGCTCTGTGGGGTTTCGGGACCGGGGAGCTGTTTTTT. This encodes CSALWGFGTGELFF.

This clonotype was counted many times. CDR3 DNA: TGTGCCAGCTGCGGCGGGAGGGAAGAGACCCAGTACTTC. This sequence encodes CASCGGREETQYF. The V call is TRBV2, the J call TRBJ2-5; 9 bases agree with TRBD2. Germline CDR1 reads SNHLY; CDR2 reads FYNNEI. V lost 8 bases, J lost 3 bases, and 4 bases stayed unmatched. The CDR3 has 13 amino acids.

The chain couples TRBV20-1 to TRBJ2-2; 10 nucleotides match TRBD2. The CDR3 loop spans 16 amino acids. Germline assignment: CDR1 DFQATT and CDR2 SNEGSKA (reference sequence). Trimming removed 3 bases from V and 5 bases from J; junction bases left unmatched: 9. The CDR3 DNA is TGCAGTGCTAGGCCCGCAGCGGGAGGGTTAACCGGGGAGCTGTTTTTT. As protein: CSARPAAGGLTGELFF.

As regards this clonotype: A junction end diverges from the germline sequence, so it may reflect a read error. The chain combines TRBV5-1 with TRBJ2-1, with 9 positions matching TRBD2. Germline CDR1 is SGHRS and CDR2 is YFSETQ. This CDR3 region has 17 residues. Written as DNA, the CDR3 is TGTGCCAGCAGGCGGGATAGCGGGAGTAGTTCCTACAATGAGCAGTTCTTC. Translation gives CASRRDSGSSSYNEQFF.

The V gene is TRBV27, the J gene TRBJ2-2; D is unresolved. The CDR3 runs to 16 residues. Germline V lookup: CDR1 MNHEY, CDR2 SMNVEV (reference sequence). Trimming removed 4 bases from V and 0 bases from J, with 12 bases in between. The CDR3: CASSSPAKTNTGELFF. CDR3 DNA sequence: TGTGCCAGCAGTTCCCCAGCGAAAACGAACACCGGGGAGCTGTTTTTT.

This sequence joins TRBV12-3 or TRBV12-4 and TRBJ2-7; possibly TRBD2 for D (5 bases). Trimming removed 5 bases from V and 7 bases from J, with 12 bases in between. CDR3 length equals 12 residues. CDR3: CASSSGRWEQYF. DNA for the CDR3: TGTGCCAGCAGTAGCGGAAGGTGGGAGCAGTACTTC.

This clonotype was recorded a few times. The rearrangement uses TRBV20-1 and TRBJ1-5, with 8 bases matching TRBD1. V was pared by 3 bases and J by 1 base, with 5 bases of the junction left unmatched. Germline V gene data show CDR1 as DFQATT and CDR2 as SNEGSKA (reference sequence). The CDR3 contains 15 residues. This CDR3 reads CSASQGAGSNQPQHF. The DNA for the CDR3 is TGCAGTGCTAGCCAGGGGGCGGGCAGCAATCAGCCCCAGCATTTT.

A word on this clonotype: A read error may be the cause here, since a much bigger clone is one base away. The J gene is TRBJ1-1, the V gene TRBV18; no firm D call. The CDR3 totals 13 residues. Germline V gene lookup returns CDR1 KGHSH and CDR2 LQKENI. The CDR3 coding sequence is TGTGCCCGCTCAGCCAACGGGGACACTGAAGCTTTCTTT. Protein: CARSANGDTEAFF.

Of note for this clonotype: Mismatch with germline at one junction end may stem from a read error. As DNA, the CDR3 is TGTGCCAGCCGATTCTCCCACGAGCAGTACTTC. Amino acid sequence: CASRFSHEQYF. This chain uses TRBV2 with TRBJ2-7; no firm D call. The CDR3 has 11 residues. The V gene's germline CDR1 is SNHLY and CDR2 FYNNEI.

This clonotype has a count of ten or more. The gene calls are TRBV11-2 and TRBJ2-5, with 9 positions matching TRBD2. J lost 2 bases, V lost 2 bases, and 9 bases had no gene match. Germline V gene lookup returns CDR1 SGHAT and CDR2 FQNNGV. The CDR3 is made up of 17 amino acids. The CDR3 DNA reads as TGTGCCAGCAGCTTATGGGGTAGCGGGAGCGTTCAAGAGACCCAGTACTTC. Its protein product is CASSLWGSGSVQETQYF.

This clonotype occurred many times. The chain carries TRBV12-3 or TRBV12-4 and TRBJ2-7, with D unclear. The length of the CDR3 is 14 residues. V lost 8 bases, J lost 4 bases, and 18 bases lay in between. The CDR3 nucleotides are TGTGCCAGCCGGCCGGCTGGCATTGCATACGAGCAGTACTTC. It is translated as CASRPAGIAYEQYF.

This clonotype was counted ten times or more. The V and J genes are TRBV5-1 and TRBJ2-3; D gene uncertain. Looked up from germline, CDR1 is SGHRS and CDR2 is YFSETQ. V dropped 7 bases and J dropped 2 bases, with 8 bases sitting between them. The CDR3 runs to 12 residues. The CDR3 DNA sequence: TGCGCCAGCGCGGCAGTCACAGATACGCAGTATTTT. Translated, it gives CASAAVTDTQYF.

CDR3 nucleotide sequence: TGTGCCAGCAGTAAGGGACTAGCGACCTCCTACGAGCAGTACTTC. This gives the protein CASSKGLATSYEQYF. The J gene is TRBJ2-7, the V gene TRBV7-2; 10 bases are shared with TRBD2. CDR3 length equals 15 residues. Per germline, CDR1 SGHTA and CDR2 FQGNSA. V shed 6 bases and J 0 bases; nucleotides not matched to a gene: 5.

This clonotype occurred many times. The V call is TRBV18, the J call TRBJ1-2, with D tentatively TRBD1 (6 bases). This CDR3 is 14 amino acids long. V was shortened by 3 bases and J by 4 bases, with 12 bases between the two germline ends. CDR1 is KGHSH, CDR2 LQKENI, per germline. The CDR3 loop is CASSPMDSSYGYTF. DNA for the CDR3: TGTGCCAGCTCACCTATGGACAGTTCCTATGGCTACACCTTC. Drawing the rest from reference TRBV18 and TRBJ1-2, the complete variable domain is NAGVMQNPRHLVRRRGQEARLRCSPMKGHSHVYWYRQLPEEGLKFMVYLQKENIIDESGMPKERFSAEFPKEGPSILRIQQVVRGDSAAYFCASSPMDSSYGYTFGSGTRLTVV.

This clonotype was counted many times. The chain combines TRBV3-1 with TRBJ2-7; D unresolved. Germline CDR1 reads LGHDT; CDR2 reads YNNKEL (reference sequence). The CDR3 runs to 14 residues. Trimming shortened V by 4 bases and J by 6 bases, and 16 bases separated the two germline ends. The CDR3 DNA is TGTGCCAGCAGCCCCGAATCAGCGACCTCCGAGCAGTACTTC. Protein sequence: CASSPESATSEQYF.